A selection of T cell receptor beta chains follows, all from one sample in a study of Ad26.COV2.S vaccination and SARS-CoV-2 variants. Produced via immunoSEQ multiplex PCR; TCRdb's table is partial and in-frame only. The repertoire includes under 500,000 clones, around 92% of them detected once, and around 1.7% sits in the top ten. Sequencing used peripheral blood, obtained in a trial of Ad26.COV2.S vaccine versus placebo. The receptors were sampled from a person between 18 and 65 years old who received the Ad26.COV2.S COVID-19 vaccine or a placebo. Both conserved end residues are part of each CDR3. Each record gives: J gene, V gene, D gene, CDR3 protein. A D gene is named only where the DNA matches it firmly.

TRBJ2-7,TRBV7-9,-,CASSPRLNEQYF
TRBJ2-7,TRBV5-8,TRBD1,CASSPGQGDSYEQYF
TRBJ2-2,TRBV19,-,CASSISPGELFF
TRBJ2-7,TRBV6-5,TRBD1,CASIRQGISYEQYF
TRBJ2-5,TRBV2,TRBD2,CASSERTGRTSKETQYF
TRBJ2-7,TRBV11-2,-,CASRAGGGYEQYF
TRBJ1-5,TRBV3-1/TRBV3-2,-,CASSRGRGNQPQHF
TRBJ1-1,TRBV12-3/TRBV12-4,TRBD1,CASSLDRLVAFF
TRBJ2-1,TRBV19,TRBD2,CASSPTSGDIYNEQFF
TRBJ2-2,TRBV11-2,-,CASSAPGTELTGELFF
TRBJ1-3,TRBV5-6,-,CASSRQGRGNTIYF
TRBJ1-2,TRBV4-1,-,CASSPRGIYGYTF
TRBJ2-7,TRBV7-8,-,CASSPIDPLSYEQYF
TRBJ2-1,TRBV6-2/TRBV6-3,-,CASSYISNEQFF
TRBJ2-7,TRBV18,TRBD1,CASSPRRGHEQYF
TRBJ2-5,TRBV7-9,TRBD2,CASNQLTSGGSSETQYF
TRBJ2-1,TRBV12-5,TRBD1,CASGLVQTGWGNEQFF
TRBJ1-2,TRBV4-3,-,CASSQDTKIADYGYTF
TRBJ1-2,TRBV15,-,CATSRDLADIYGYTF
TRBJ1-2,TRBV28,-,CASLGYYNYGYTF
TRBJ2-2,TRBV7-9,-,CASSSREGELFF
TRBJ1-1,TRBV6-6,-,CASTLRGAEAFF
TRBJ1-3,TRBV9,TRBD1,CASSGDRGTGNTIYF
TRBJ1-3,TRBV30,-,CAWSALWQGASGNTIYF
TRBJ1-2,TRBV4-1,-,CASSQGLGVNYGYTF
TRBJ1-5,TRBV4-3,TRBD1,CASSQDIVTGGQPQHF
TRBJ2-1,TRBV4-3,-,CASSQEPAGSSYNEQFF
TRBJ2-7,TRBV28,-,CAANRHLYEQYF
TRBJ1-1,TRBV27,-,CASSYQGKNTEAFF
TRBJ1-5,TRBV24-1,TRBD1,CATSQGGGQPQHF
TRBJ1-4,TRBV14,-,CASSQDLGTHNEKLFF
TRBJ1-1,TRBV11-2,-,CASSPRAALNTEAFF
TRBJ1-2,TRBV15,TRBD1,CATSRAGTAAANYGYTF
TRBJ2-7,TRBV9,-,CASSVGGREQYF
TRBJ2-3,TRBV7-2,-,CASSFQVAGTDTQYF
TRBJ2-7,TRBV27,TRBD1,CASSLGQGAIYEQYF
TRBJ2-1,TRBV20-1,-,CSAKALEQFF
TRBJ2-3,TRBV27,-,CASSSSVAGPDTQYF
TRBJ1-4,TRBV6-5,TRBD1,CASKESGGVGKLFF
TRBJ2-2,TRBV6-5,-,CASRSITGELFF
TRBJ1-2,TRBV28,-,CASSFSADGYGYTF
TRBJ2-3,TRBV19,TRBD2,CASSRSGEPQNTQYF
TRBJ2-5,TRBV7-9,TRBD1,CASSLITGTGRIFLETQYF
TRBJ1-2,TRBV7-9,-,CASSLGTDYGYTF
TRBJ2-7,TRBV4-1,-,CASSQVGGEQYF
TRBJ2-7,TRBV10-2,TRBD1,CASRETGTGISYEQYF
TRBJ2-7,TRBV5-4,-,CASRDRNSYEQYF
TRBJ2-3,TRBV6-5,-,CASTYTYGSTDTQYF
TRBJ2-2,TRBV6-2/TRBV6-3,TRBD1,CASSWDRHTGELFF
TRBJ2-1,TRBV2,-,CASTQGRGGYNEQFF
TRBJ1-5,TRBV6-5,TRBD1,CASRSAGTGNQPQHF
TRBJ2-1,TRBV20-1,-,CSASIWQGYNEQFF
TRBJ2-7,TRBV27,-,CASSLSGVGEQYF
TRBJ1-1,TRBV30,-,CAWAIGNTEAFF
TRBJ1-1,TRBV11-2,-,CASSLDHSWENTEAFF
TRBJ1-4,TRBV5-6,-,CASSLAPRWTIATNEKLFF
TRBJ1-3,TRBV2,-,CASSDGAGNTIYF
TRBJ2-7,TRBV18,-,CASSSDPTYEQYF
TRBJ2-7,TRBV30,TRBD1,CALRQGRPYEQYF